This T cell receptor beta chain was recorded in a study of T cells in Graves' hyperthyroidism and ophthalmopathy. There are many counts of this clonotype. Its antigen remains unknown. Findings and caveats of the study: Most expanded thyroid clonotypes above 0.001 recurred in blood.

CDR1 is KGHSH and CDR2 is LQKENI in the germline V gene. This CDR3 region has 14 residues. Trimming removed 1 base from V and 6 bases from J, with 10 bases in between. Amplified TCR beta CDR3 regions derived from RNA transcripts. Initially, a first-round RT-PCR of the TCR CDR3 employed the HTBI primer set. TCRdb recomputed calls from the multiplex PCR reads with MiXCR, one row per CDR3 protein. The sample contains 300,000 or so distinct CDR3 sequences, over 15% of which appear only once. The source of this sequence is a man under 40 with Graves' hyperthyroidism. The chain couples TRBV18 to TRBJ2-1; possibly TRBD1 for D (6 bases). The sequencing input was blood. The CDR3 DNA follows: TGTGCCAGCTCACCACAACAGGGTATCAATGAGCAGTTCTTC. Translation: CASSPQQGINEQFF.